This TCR beta chain is from a study of blood T cell repertoires in COVID-19. About the study: Spain, Italy and the United States supplied samples that represented acute and convalescent COVID-19. In each case, the material was cDNA or gDNA derived from T cells, B-cell-depleted T cells, or PBMCs.

Trimming shortened V by 0 bases and J by 4 bases, and 9 bases separated the two germline ends. The length of the CDR3 is 14 residues. Germline V lookup: CDR1 SNHLY, CDR2 FYNNEI. Authors' data handling: Reference gene primer amplification in the assay estimated nucleated cell counts. TCRdb's table, derived via immunoSEQ multiplex PCR, lists solely in-frame clones and lacks some. V and J calls and clone size are as listed in that table; D and trimming were resolved from the DNA. The sample carries about 100,000 clones, around 82% recorded once. This receptor was identified in a man aged 60 to 69 with acute or convalescent COVID-19. This rearrangement joins TRBV2 to TRBJ1-2; D unresolved. The sample comprised peripheral blood. The CDR3 region is CASSEAVGSYGYTF. In DNA form, the CDR3 reads TGTGCCAGCAGTGAAGCGGTGGGCAGCTATGGCTACACCTTC.